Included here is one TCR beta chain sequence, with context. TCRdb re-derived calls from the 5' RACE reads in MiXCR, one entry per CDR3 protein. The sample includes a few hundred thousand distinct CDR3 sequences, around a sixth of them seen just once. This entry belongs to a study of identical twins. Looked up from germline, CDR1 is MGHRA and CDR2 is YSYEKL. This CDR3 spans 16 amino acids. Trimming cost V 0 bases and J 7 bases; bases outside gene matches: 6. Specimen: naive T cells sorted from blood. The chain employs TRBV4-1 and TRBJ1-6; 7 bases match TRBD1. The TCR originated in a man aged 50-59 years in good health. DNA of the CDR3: TGCGCCAGCAGCCAAGACAGGGGGGCCCCGAATTCACCCCTCCACTTT. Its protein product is CASSQDRGAPNSPLHF.